Given below is one T cell receptor beta chain in context. Antigen specificity is unknown. In this CDR3 the conserved last residue, phenylalanine or tryptophan, is missing, so a read error is likely. The CDR3 totals 15 residues. Per the germline V gene, CDR1 is MDHEN and CDR2 is SYDVKM. V was shortened by 4 bases and J by 1 base, with 13 bases between the two germline ends. Amplified TCR beta CDR3 regions came from RNA transcripts. The TCR CDR3 first-round RT-PCR relied on the HTBI primer set. TCRdb ran MiXCR on the multiplex PCR reads and lists one entry per CDR3 protein. The sample records hundreds of thousands of distinct CDR3 sequences, around 20% being singletons. Each ophthalmopathy patient scored at least 3 on the Clinical Activity Score and at least 4 on NOSPECS grade, with duration under 3 months. Uncontrolled infection, other autoimmune disease, pregnancy or lactation barred patients from enrollment. Every diagnosis used clinical symptoms, serum thyroxine and TRAb, thyroid ultrasound and orbital computed tomography.

This record comes from a study of T cells in Graves' hyperthyroidism and ophthalmopathy. Overall study findings and caveats: In the blood, most expanded thyroid clonotypes above 0.001 appeared as well.

The gene calls are TRBV28 and TRBJ1-1; perhaps TRBD1 as D (5 bases). Sequencing input: blood. This receptor was taken from a man in his thirties or forties with Graves' ophthalmopathy. The CDR3 reads CASSWHQGGNTEAFL. The CDR3 DNA sequence: TGTGCCAGCAGTTGGCATCAGGGAGGGAACACTGAAGCTTTCCTT.